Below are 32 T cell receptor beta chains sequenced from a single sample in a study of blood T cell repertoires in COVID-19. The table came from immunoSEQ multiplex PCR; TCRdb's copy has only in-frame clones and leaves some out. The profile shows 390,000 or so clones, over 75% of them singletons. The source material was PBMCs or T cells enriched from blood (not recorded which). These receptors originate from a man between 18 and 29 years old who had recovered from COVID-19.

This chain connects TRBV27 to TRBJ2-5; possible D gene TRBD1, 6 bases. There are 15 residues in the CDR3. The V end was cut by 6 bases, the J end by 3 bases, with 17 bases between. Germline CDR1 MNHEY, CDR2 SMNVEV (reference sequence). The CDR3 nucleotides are TGTGCCAGCAGCCCCAGGACAGTTTCCGAAGAGACCCAGTACTTC. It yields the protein CASSPRTVSEETQYF.

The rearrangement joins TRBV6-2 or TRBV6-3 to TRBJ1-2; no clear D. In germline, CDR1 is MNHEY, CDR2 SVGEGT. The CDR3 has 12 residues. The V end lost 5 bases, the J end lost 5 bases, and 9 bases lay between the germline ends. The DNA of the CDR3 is TGTGCCAGCAGTGACACAGAGTATGGCTACACCTTC. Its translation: CASSDTEYGYTF.

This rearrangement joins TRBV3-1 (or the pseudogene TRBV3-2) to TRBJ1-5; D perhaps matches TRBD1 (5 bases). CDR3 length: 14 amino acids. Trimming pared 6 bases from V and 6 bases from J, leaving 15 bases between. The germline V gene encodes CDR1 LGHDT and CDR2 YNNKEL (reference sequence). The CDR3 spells CASRQQGLGQPQHF. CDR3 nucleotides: TGTGCCAGCAGACAGCAGGGTTTAGGTCAGCCCCAGCATTTT.

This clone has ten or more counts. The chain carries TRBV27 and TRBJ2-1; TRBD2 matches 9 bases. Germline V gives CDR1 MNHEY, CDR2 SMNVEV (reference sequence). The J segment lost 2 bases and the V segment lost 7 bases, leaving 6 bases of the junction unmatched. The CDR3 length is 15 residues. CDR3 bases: TGTGCCAGCATCTATAGCGGGGGCACCTACAATGAGCAGTTCTTC. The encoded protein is CASIYSGGTYNEQFF.

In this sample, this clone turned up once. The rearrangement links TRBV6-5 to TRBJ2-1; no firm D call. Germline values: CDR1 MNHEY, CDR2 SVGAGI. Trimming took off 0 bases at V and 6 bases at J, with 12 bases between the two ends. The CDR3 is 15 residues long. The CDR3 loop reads CASSYSSSVFNEQFF. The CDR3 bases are TGTGCCAGCAGTTACTCGAGCTCCGTCTTCAATGAGCAGTTCTTC.

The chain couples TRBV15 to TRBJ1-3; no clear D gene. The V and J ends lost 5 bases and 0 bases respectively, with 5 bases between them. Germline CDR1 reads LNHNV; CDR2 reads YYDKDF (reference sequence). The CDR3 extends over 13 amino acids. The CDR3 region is CATSQFSGNTIYF. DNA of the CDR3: TGTGCCACCAGCCAGTTCTCTGGAAACACCATATATTTT.

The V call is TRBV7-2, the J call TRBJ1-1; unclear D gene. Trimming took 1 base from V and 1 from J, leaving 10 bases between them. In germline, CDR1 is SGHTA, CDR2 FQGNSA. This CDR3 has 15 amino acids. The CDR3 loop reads CASSLDLAGNTEAFF. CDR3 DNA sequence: TGTGCCAGCAGCTTAGATCTAGCCGGGAACACTGAAGCTTTCTTT.

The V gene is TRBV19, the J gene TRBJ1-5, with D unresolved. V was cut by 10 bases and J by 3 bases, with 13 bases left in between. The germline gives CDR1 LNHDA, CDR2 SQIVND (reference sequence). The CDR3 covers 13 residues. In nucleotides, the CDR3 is TGTGCCACGTTTCCGGGTTTCAATCAGCCCCAGCATTTT. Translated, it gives CATFPGFNQPQHF.

CDR3 sequence reads: CASAEGSSGNTIYF. CDR3 DNA sequence: TGCGCCAGCGCCGAAGGGAGCTCTGGAAACACCATATATTTT. The rearrangement links TRBV5-1 to TRBJ1-3, with D unclear. This CDR3 contains 14 residues. Trimming shortened V by 7 bases and J by 0 bases, and 11 bases separated the two germline ends. Germline V gene lookup returns CDR1 SGHRS and CDR2 YFSETQ.

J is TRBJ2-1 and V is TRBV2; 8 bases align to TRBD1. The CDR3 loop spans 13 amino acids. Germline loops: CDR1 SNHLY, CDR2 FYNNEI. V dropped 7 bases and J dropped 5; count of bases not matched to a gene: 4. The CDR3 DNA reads TGTGCCAGCAAAAAGGACAGGGACAATGAGCAGTTCTTC. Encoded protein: CASKKDRDNEQFF.

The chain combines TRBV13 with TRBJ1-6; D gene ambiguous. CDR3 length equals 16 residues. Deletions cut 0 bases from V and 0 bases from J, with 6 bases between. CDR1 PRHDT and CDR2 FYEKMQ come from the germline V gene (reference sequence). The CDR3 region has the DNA TGTGCCAGCAGCTTAGGAGGGAGCTCCTATAATTCACCCCTCCACTTT. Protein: CASSLGGSSYNSPLHF.

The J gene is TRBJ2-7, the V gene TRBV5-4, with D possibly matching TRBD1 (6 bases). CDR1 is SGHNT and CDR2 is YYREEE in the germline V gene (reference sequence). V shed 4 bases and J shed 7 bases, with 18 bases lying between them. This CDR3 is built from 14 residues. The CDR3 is CASSRGTAGWEQYF. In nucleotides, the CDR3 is TGTGCCAGCAGCAGGGGGACGGCCGGCTGGGAGCAGTACTTC.

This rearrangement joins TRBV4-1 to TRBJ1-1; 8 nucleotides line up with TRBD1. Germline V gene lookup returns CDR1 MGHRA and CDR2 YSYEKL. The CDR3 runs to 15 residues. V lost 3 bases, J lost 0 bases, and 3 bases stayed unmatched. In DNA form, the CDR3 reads TGCGCCAGCAGCCATAAGACAGGGGTGAACACTGAAGCTTTCTTT. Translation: CASSHKTGVNTEAFF.

The CDR3 DNA reads as TGTGCCAGTAGTATCTCACAGGGGGTCGCCGGGGAGCTGTTTTTT. It encodes CASSISQGVAGELFF. The rearrangement joins TRBV19 to TRBJ2-2; the match to TRBD1 covers 8 bases. V lost 3 bases and J lost 6; bases outside the gene matches: 6. CDR3 length: 15 amino acids. CDR1 and CDR2 from the germline V gene are LNHDA and SQIVND (reference sequence).

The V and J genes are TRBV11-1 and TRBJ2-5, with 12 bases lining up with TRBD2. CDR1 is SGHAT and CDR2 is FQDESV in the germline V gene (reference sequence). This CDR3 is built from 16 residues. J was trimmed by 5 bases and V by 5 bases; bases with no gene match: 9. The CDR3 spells CASSPLLAGGLETQYF. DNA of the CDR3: TGTGCCAGCAGCCCCCTACTAGCGGGAGGACTGGAGACCCAGTACTTC.

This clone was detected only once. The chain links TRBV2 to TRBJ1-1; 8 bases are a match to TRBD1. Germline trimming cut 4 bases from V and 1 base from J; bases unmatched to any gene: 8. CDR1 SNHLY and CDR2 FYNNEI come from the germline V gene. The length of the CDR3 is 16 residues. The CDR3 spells CASSGGTGEKNTEAFF. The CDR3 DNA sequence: TGTGCCAGCAGTGGGGGGACAGGTGAAAAGAACACTGAAGCTTTCTTT.

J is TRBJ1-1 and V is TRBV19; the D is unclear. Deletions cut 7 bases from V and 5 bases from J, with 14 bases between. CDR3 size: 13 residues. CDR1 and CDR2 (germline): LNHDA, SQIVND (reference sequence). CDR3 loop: CASTFRAGTEAFF. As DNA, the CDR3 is TGTGCCAGTACCTTCCGCGCGGGGACTGAAGCTTTCTTT.

As DNA, the CDR3 is TGTGCCAGCAGCTACAATAACCCCCTACTAGCGGGAGGTCCCGGGGAGCTGTTTTTT. Its protein is CASSYNNPLLAGGPGELFF. The genes are TRBV7-3 and TRBJ2-2; 12 bases match TRBD2. Germline lookup yields CDR1 SGHTA and CDR2 FQGTGA. Germline trimming cut 4 bases from V and 6 bases from J; bases unmatched to any gene: 15. The CDR3 extends over 19 amino acids.

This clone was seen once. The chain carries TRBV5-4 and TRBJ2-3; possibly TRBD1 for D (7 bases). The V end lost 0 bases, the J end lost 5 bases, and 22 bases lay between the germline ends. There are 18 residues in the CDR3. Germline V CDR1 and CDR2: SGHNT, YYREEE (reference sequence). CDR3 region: CASSLEVGGRGEGDTQYF. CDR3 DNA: TGTGCCAGCAGCTTGGAAGTAGGTGGCAGGGGGGAAGGAGATACGCAGTATTTT.

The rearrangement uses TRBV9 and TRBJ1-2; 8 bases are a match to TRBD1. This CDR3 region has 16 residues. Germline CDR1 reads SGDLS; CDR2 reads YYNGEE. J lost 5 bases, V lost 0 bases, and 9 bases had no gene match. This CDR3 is CASSVALPGQGYGYTF. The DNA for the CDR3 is TGTGCCAGCAGCGTAGCACTCCCCGGACAGGGATATGGCTACACCTTC.

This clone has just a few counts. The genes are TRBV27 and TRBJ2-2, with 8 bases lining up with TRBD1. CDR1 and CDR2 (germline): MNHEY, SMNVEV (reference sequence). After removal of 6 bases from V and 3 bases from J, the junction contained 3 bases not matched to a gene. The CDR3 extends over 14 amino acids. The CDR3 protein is CASRRQGHTGELFF. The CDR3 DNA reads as TGTGCCAGCAGGAGACAGGGGCACACCGGGGAGCTGTTTTTT.

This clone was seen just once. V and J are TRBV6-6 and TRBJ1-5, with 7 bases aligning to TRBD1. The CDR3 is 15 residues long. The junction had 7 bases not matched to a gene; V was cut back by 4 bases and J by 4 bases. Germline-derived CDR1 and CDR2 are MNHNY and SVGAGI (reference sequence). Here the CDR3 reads CASSSLTGKNQPQHF. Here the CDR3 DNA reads TGTGCCAGCAGTTCATTGACAGGGAAAAATCAGCCCCAGCATTTT.

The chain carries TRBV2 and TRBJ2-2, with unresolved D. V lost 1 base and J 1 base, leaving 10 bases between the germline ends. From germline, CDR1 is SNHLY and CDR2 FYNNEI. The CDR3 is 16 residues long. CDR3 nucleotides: TGTGCCAGCAGTGAAGTCGCCGCCGGGAACACCGGGGAGCTGTTTTTT. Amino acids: CASSEVAAGNTGELFF.

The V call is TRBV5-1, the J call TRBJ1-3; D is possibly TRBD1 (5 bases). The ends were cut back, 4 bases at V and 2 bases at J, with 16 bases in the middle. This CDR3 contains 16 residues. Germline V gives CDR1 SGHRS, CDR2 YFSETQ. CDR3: CASSIHQGGTGNTIYF. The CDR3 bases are TGCGCCAGCAGCATACACCAGGGAGGTACTGGAAACACCATATATTTT. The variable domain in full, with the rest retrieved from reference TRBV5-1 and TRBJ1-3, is KAGVTQTPRYLIKTRGQQVTLSCSPISGHRSVSWYQQTPGQGLQFLFEYFSETQRNKGNFPGRFSGRQFSNSRSEMNVSTLELGDSALYLCASSIHQGGTGNTIYFGEGSWLTVV.

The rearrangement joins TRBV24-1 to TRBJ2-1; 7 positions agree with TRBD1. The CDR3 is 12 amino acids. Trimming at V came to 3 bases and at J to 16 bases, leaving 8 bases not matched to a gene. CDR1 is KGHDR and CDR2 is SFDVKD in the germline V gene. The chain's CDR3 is CATSDMTGMGFF. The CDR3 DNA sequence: TGTGCCACCAGTGATATGACAGGGATGGGATTCTTC.

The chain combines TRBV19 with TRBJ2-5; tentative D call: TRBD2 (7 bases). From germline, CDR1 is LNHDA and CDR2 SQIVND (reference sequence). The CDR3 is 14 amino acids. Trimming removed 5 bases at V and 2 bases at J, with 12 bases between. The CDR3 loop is CASSRGGLQETQYF. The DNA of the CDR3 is TGTGCCAGTAGTCGCGGGGGCCTTCAAGAGACCCAGTACTTC. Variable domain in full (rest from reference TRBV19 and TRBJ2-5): DGGITQSPKYLFRKEGQNVTLSCEQNLNHDAMYWYRQDPGQGLRLIYYSQIVNDFQKGDIAEGYSVSREKKESFPLTVTSAQKNPTAFYLCASSRGGLQETQYFGPGTRLLVL.

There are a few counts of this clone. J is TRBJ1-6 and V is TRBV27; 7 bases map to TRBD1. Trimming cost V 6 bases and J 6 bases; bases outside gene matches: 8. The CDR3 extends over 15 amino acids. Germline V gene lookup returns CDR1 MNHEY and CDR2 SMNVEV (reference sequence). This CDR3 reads CASSRKGQFNSPLHF. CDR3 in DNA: TGTGCCAGCAGCCGGAAGGGACAGTTTAATTCACCCCTCCACTTT.

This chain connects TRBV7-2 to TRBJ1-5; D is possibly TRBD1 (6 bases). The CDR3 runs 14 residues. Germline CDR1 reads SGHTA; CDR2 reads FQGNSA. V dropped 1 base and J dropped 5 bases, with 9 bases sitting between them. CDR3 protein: CASSLDRVYQPQHF. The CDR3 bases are TGTGCCAGCAGCTTAGACAGGGTCTATCAGCCCCAGCATTTT.

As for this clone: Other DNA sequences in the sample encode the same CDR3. CDR3 residues: CASSLAGGTEAFF. In DNA form, the CDR3 reads TGTGCCAGCAGTTTAGCCGGGGGGACTGAAGCTTTCTTT. The chain recombines TRBV12-3 or TRBV12-4 with TRBJ1-1; weak D call: TRBD1 (5 bases). This CDR3 has 13 amino acids. V gave up 0 bases and J gave up 5 bases, with 7 bases separating them.

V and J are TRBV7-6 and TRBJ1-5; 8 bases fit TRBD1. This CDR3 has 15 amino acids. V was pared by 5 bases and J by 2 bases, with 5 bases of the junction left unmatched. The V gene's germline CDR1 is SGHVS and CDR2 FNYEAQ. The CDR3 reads CASSPGTGRNQPQHF. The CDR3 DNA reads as TGTGCCAGCAGCCCTGGGACAGGACGCAATCAGCCCCAGCATTTT.

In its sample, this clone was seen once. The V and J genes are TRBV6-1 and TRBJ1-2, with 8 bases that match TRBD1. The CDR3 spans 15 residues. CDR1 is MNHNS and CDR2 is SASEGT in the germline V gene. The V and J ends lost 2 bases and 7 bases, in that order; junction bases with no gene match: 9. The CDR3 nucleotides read TGTGCCAGCAGTGAAAGACAGGGGAGAGTCTTTGGCTACACCTTC. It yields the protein CASSERQGRVFGYTF.

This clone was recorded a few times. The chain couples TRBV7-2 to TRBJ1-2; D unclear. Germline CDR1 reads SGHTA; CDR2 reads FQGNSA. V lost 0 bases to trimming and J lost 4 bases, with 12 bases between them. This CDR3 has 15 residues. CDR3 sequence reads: CASSLARQLLYGYTF. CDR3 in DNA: TGTGCCAGCAGCTTAGCGCGGCAGCTACTCTATGGCTACACCTTC.